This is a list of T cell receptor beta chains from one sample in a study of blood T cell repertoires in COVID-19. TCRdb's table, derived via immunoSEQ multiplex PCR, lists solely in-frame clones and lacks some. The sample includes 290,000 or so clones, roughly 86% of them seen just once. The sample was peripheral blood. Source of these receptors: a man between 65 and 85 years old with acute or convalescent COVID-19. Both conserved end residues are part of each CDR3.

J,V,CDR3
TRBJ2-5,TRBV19,CASSMRLAGGWSETQYF
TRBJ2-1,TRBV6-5,CASGERAGLYNEQFF
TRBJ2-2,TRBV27,CASNRSVFPEVAAGELFF
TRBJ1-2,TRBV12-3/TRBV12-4,CASSRQRNYGYTF
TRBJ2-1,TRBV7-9,CASSRDSYNEQFF
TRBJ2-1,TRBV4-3,CASSQGTSGGEQFF
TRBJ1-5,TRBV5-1,CASSFTGDQSQHF
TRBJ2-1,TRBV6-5,CASRVGLAAYNEQFF
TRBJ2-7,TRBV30,CAWSHGGASGQYF
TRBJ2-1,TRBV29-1,CSVVPGGTYNEQFF
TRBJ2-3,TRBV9,CASSLSGRVTDTQYF
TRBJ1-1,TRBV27,CASPPLGDREGAEAFF
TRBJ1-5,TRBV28,CASSPPGGQGYYQPQHF
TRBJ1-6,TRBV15,CATSREPGTYNSPLHF
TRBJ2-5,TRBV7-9,CASSPRQEETQYF
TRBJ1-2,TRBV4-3,CASSQEPGNYGYTF
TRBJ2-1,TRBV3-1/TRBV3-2,CASSQGGLAGVEQFF
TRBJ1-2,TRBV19,CASSSAGTETNYGYTF
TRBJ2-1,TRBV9,CASSAVAGGPYNEQFF
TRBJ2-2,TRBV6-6,CASSGTSGSGELFF
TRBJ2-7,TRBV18,CASSPTGSGAREQYF
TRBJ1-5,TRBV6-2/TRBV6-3,CASGQQGGYQPQHF
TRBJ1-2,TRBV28,CASSFRQGYTF
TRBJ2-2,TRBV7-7,CASSLLYPGAAGELFF
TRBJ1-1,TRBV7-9,CASSLVEAVLNTEAFF
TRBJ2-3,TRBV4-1,CASSQEGSGAGADTQYF
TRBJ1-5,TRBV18,CASSPYGGTSNQPQHF
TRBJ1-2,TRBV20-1,CSASGDHGYTF
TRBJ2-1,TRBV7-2,CASSLDRGTYNEQFF
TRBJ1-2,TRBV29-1,CSVAGTGGANGYTF
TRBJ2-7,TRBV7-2,CASSGLGRSGRRYEQYF
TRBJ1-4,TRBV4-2,CASSQGTVSATNEKLFF
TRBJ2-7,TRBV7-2,CASSQSATTAYEQYF
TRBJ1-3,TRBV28,CVSVSSGNTIYF
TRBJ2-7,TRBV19,CASTPSGVYEQYF
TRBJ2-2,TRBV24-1,CATSDSGAGNTGELFF
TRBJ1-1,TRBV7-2,CASSATGSTEAFF
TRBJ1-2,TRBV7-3,CASSLTGQYGYTF
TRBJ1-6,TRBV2,CASSDVRVVSNSPLHF
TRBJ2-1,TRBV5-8,CASSLGQNNNNEQFF
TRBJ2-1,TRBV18,CASSPPGLAGGNEQFF
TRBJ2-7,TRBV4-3,CASSPFPGYEQYF
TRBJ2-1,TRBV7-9,CASSTLQGANYNEQFF
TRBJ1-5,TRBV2,CASSSTGTGTQPQHF
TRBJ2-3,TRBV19,CASDGRSRGDTQYF
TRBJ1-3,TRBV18,CASSPPAQDSGNTIYF
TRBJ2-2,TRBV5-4,CASSFRDSTGELFF
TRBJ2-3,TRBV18,CASSPPAVDTQYF
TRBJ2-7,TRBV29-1,CSGGQGTYEQYF
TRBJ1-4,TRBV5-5,CASRPGFGGEKLFF
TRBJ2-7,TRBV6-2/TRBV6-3,CASSWDSSYEQYF
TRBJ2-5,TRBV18,CASALSLTDQETQYF
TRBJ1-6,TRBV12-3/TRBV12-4,CASSFNSNSPLHF
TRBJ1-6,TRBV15,CATSIQGSSPLHF
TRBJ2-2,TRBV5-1,CASSLDGPGELFF